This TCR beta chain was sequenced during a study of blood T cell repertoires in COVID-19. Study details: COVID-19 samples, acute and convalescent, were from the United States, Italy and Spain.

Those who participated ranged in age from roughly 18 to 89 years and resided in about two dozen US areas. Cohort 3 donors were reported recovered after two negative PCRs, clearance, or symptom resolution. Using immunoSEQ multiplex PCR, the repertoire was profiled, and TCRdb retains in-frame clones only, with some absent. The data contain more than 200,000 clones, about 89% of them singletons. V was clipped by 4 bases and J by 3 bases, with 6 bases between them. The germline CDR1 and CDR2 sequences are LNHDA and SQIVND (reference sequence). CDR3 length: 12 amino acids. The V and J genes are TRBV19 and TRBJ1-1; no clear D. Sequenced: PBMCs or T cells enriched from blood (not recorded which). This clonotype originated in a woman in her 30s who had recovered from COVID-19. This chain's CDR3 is CASSKRDTEAFF. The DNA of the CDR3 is TGTGCCAGTAGTAAGCGGGACACTGAAGCTTTCTTT.